The T cell receptor (beta chain) under discussion was sequenced for a study of cytomegalovirus exposure and HLA in healthy donors. Study results and limitations: CMV serostatus was the only immune exposure information that was available. Trimming of TCR beta V- and J-genes showed a link, identified in a later analysis, to a missense DCLRE1C variant. Indistinguishability led to the exclusion of some V segments, TRBV6-2 and TRBV6-3 included.

This PCR relied on a set of 60 Vbeta primers and 13 Jbeta primers. The assay was immunoSEQ multiplex PCR, and TCRdb's table has in-frame clones only and misses some. The sample has about 200,000 clones, more than 75% seen once. Germline V gene data show CDR1 as KGHSH and CDR2 as LQKENI. This CDR3 contains 15 residues. J was trimmed by 0 bases and V by 6 bases; bases with no gene match: 4. Points on this clone: Its target is unknown.

The rearrangement links TRBV18 to TRBJ2-2, with TRBD1 identical over 7 bases. Sequenced input: PBMCs. The TCR comes from a male donor in good health and CMV-seropositive. The CDR3 reads CASSKTGSNTGELFF. The CDR3 DNA follows: TGTGCCAGCTCCAAGACAGGGTCGAACACCGGGGAGCTGTTTTTT.